This T cell receptor (beta chain) came from a study of cytomegalovirus exposure and HLA in healthy donors. Study background: Among the 350 to 500 donors who were genotyped, about 80% fell in the genetic ancestry cluster that is associated with self-reported Caucasian donors.

The PCR used 60 Vbeta and 13 Jbeta primers. The repertoire was sequenced with immunoSEQ multiplex PCR; TCRdb's copy has only in-frame clones and lacks some. The sample holds 80,000 to 95,000 clones, about 75% seen once. The V end was cut by 4 bases, the J end by 8 bases, with 17 bases between. Germline V gives CDR1 MNHEY, CDR2 SMNVEV (reference sequence). This CDR3 region has 14 residues. This chain links TRBV27 with TRBJ1-2; perhaps TRBD1 as D (6 bases). The TCR originated in a female donor in good health and CMV-seronegative. The sequenced sample was PBMCs. CDR3 bases: TGTGCCAGCAGTTCACGGGGGGCGCCGAGGGGCTACACCTTC. This codes for CASSSRGAPRGYTF.